The entry below gives a single TCR beta chain sequence along with its context. The antigen is undetermined. Some clones are missing from TCRdb's copy, which holds only in-frame ones; the method was immunoSEQ multiplex PCR. Among tens of thousands of clones, 80% to 95% were seen once, and the ten largest hold around 0.46%. This record comes from a study of OX40 agonist ivuxolimab in advanced cancers. About the study: Partial responses occurred in three patients (one hepatocellular carcinoma, two cutaneous melanoma). The study's findings and limits: Circulating CD4+ and CD8+ T cells showed clonal expansion by week 6 at 0.1 to 3.0 mg/kg.

V lost 4 bases, J lost 4 bases, and 4 bases stayed unmatched. The germline V gene has CDR1 MRHNA and CDR2 SNTAGT. The CDR3 loop spans 15 amino acids. Patients had blood sampled at baseline and again on cycle 4 day 1 and cycle 7 day 1. The TCR was taken from an adult with an advanced solid tumor such as melanoma, head and neck, liver or kidney cancer. This chain joins TRBV6-4 and TRBJ2-2; TRBD2 matches at 9 bases. Sequenced material: CD4+ or CD8+ T cells sorted from blood, taken in a trial of the OX40 agonist ivuxolimab. CDR3 nucleotides: TGTGCCAGCAGTGTGACTAGCGGCACCACCGGGGAGCTGTTTTTT. This gives the protein CASSVTSGTTGELFF.